These T cell receptor beta chains were read from a single sample in a study of human T cells and chemical hapten exposure. TCRdb called the RACE reads again in MiXCR, with one record for every CDR3 protein. This sample has roughly 360,000 distinct CDR3 sequences, with approximately 5% found just once. Specimen: whole blood, collected in connection with sensitization to the hapten diphenylcyclopropenone (DPC). These receptors originate from a woman aged 45-59 years with alopecia areata. Some clones in this sample may be carry-over from other donors' samples. Both conserved end residues are part of each CDR3. The D gene is left open where the match is weak. A clone size is listed for some rows: how often the clone was seen (once, few, many), or a class if it is expanded.

D,size,V,J,CDR3,DNA
-,-,TRBV2,TRBJ2-7,CASTQESYEQYF,TGTGCCAGCACTCAGGAATCCTACGAGCAGTACTTC
-,many,TRBV28,TRBJ2-7,CASSFPPTGSEQYF,TGTGCCAGCAGTTTTCCGCCGACAGGATCCGAGCAGTACTTC
-,many,TRBV7-9,TRBJ1-6,CASSRASSQGRDSPLHF,TGTGCCAGCAGCAGGGCCTCCTCACAGGGAAGGGATTCACCCCTCCACTTT
-,few,TRBV6-5,TRBJ1-1,CASSYRAGVMNTEAFF,TGTGCCAGCAGCTACAGGGCGGGGGTTATGAACACTGAAGCTTTCTTT
-,many,TRBV7-9,TRBJ1-2,CASSREDRNGYTF,TGTGCCAGCAGCCGAGAGGACCGGAATGGCTACACCTTC
TRBD1,-,TRBV5-1,TRBJ2-3,CASSPGQVTDTQYF,TGCGCCAGCAGCCCCGGACAGGTCACAGATACGCAGTATTTT
TRBD1,-,TRBV7-2,TRBJ1-1,CASSVRDRGGTEAFF,TGTGCCAGCAGCGTGAGAGACAGGGGTGGGACTGAAGCTTTCTTT
-,many,TRBV28,TRBJ2-1,CASNTRPAEQFF,TGTGCCAGCAACACGAGACCGGCTGAGCAGTTCTTC
-,many,TRBV2,TRBJ2-7,CASSEGELVGRGQYF,TGTGCCAGCAGTGAAGGGGAACTAGTTGGACGTGGGCAGTACTTC
-,many,TRBV3-1,TRBJ2-1,CASSQDGQVSYNEQFF,TGTGCCAGCAGCCAAGATGGGCAGGTGTCCTACAATGAGCAGTTCTTC
TRBD1,-,TRBV12-3/TRBV12-4,TRBJ1-1,CATTTGLDTEAFF,TGTGCCACTACGACAGGGTTGGACACTGAAGCTTTCTTT
TRBD1,few,TRBV2,TRBJ2-3,CASSSRTGGRDTQYF,TGTGCCAGCAGTTCCCGGACAGGGGGCCGAGATACGCAGTATTTT
-,many,TRBV29-1,TRBJ2-5,CSARGYQETQYF,TGCAGCGCCAGGGGTTACCAAGAGACCCAGTACTTC
-,few,TRBV12-3/TRBV12-4,TRBJ1-5,CASSLEGSIGQPQHF,TGTGCCAGCAGTTTAGAGGGATCTATTGGGCAGCCCCAGCATTTT
-,-,TRBV5-6,TRBJ2-2,CASSSRERWTGELFF,TGTGCCAGCAGCTCCCGGGAGCGGTGGACCGGGGAGCTGTTTTTT
-,many,TRBV6-2/TRBV6-3,TRBJ2-6,CASSYPPPGTVSGANVLTF,TGTGCCAGCAGTTACCCTCCGCCCGGGACGGTCTCTGGGGCCAACGTCCTGACTTTC
-,many,TRBV7-2,TRBJ1-2,CASSRSGRDYGYTF,TGTGCCAGCAGCCGAAGCGGGCGAGACTATGGCTACACCTTC
-,many,TRBV12-5,TRBJ2-6,CASGLVLTSSGANVLTF,TGTGCTAGTGGTTTGGTACTGACCAGCTCTGGGGCCAACGTCCTGACTTTC
-,many,TRBV12-3/TRBV12-4,TRBJ1-2,CASSARGYYGYTF,TGTGCCAGCAGTGCCAGAGGTTACTATGGCTACACCTTC
-,-,TRBV3-1,TRBJ2-5,CASSQDRRGGQETQYF,TGTGCCAGCAGCCAAGATAGAAGGGGGGGACAAGAGACCCAGTACTTC
-,few,TRBV12-3/TRBV12-4,TRBJ1-5,CASRLSGSLDNQPQHF,TGTGCCAGCAGATTATCAGGGTCCTTGGACAATCAGCCCCAGCATTTT
TRBD2,-,TRBV27,TRBJ2-5,CASSKLAGDLGKTQYF,TGTGCCAGCTCGAAACTAGCGGGGGACTTAGGAAAGACCCAGTACTTC
-,many,TRBV6-5,TRBJ1-1,CASNQGAAEAFF,TGTGCCAGCAATCAGGGTGCTGCTGAAGCTTTCTTT
-,-,TRBV12-3/TRBV12-4,TRBJ1-5,CASSLTWDQPQHF,TGTGCCAGCAGTTTAACATGGGATCAGCCCCAGCATTTT
TRBD1,many,TRBV12-5,TRBJ2-3,CASASSTGVPDAQYF,TGTGCTAGTGCCTCATCGACAGGGGTCCCCGATGCGCAGTATTTT
-,few,TRBV7-9,TRBJ1-4,CASRSIGGEKLFF,TGTGCCAGCCGGTCGATCGGGGGAGAAAAACTGTTTTTT
-,many,TRBV10-2,TRBJ2-3,CASSENGGDTQYF,TGCGCCAGCAGTGAAAATGGTGGAGATACGCAGTATTTT
TRBD2,many,TRBV5-1,TRBJ2-3,CASIFDPGLAGDTQYF,TGCGCCAGCATCTTTGACCCGGGACTAGCGGGGGATACGCAGTATTTT
-,many,TRBV7-9,TRBJ2-3,CASSLAPSTDTQYF,TGTGCCAGCAGCCTCGCCCCCAGCACAGATACGCAGTATTTT
TRBD2,few,TRBV4-3,TRBJ2-7,CASSQERGIPYEQYF,TGCGCCAGCAGCCAGGAGCGGGGGATCCCCTACGAGCAGTACTTC
-,many,TRBV4-2,TRBJ2-7,CASSPGGGGIRYEQYF,TGTGCCAGCAGCCCTGGGGGAGGCGGGATTAGATACGAGCAGTACTTC
-,many,TRBV20-1,TRBJ2-1,CSARGQQEQFF,TGCAGTGCTAGAGGGCAACAGGAGCAGTTCTTC
-,many,TRBV19,TRBJ2-6,CASSPQGGVMRTNVLTF,TGTGCCAGTAGTCCGCAGGGGGGCGTTATGAGGACCAACGTCCTGACTTTC
-,many,TRBV6-5,TRBJ1-6,CASSYSIEGPNNSPLHF,TGTGCCAGCAGTTACTCGATTGAGGGGCCTAATAATTCACCCCTCCACTTT
TRBD1,many,TRBV10-3,TRBJ2-1,CAIRDRDNEQFF,TGTGCCATCAGGGACAGGGACAATGAGCAGTTCTTC
-,many,TRBV4-3,TRBJ1-3,CASSQVGSGSSGNTIYF,TGCGCCAGCAGCCAAGTAGGTTCAGGGTCCTCTGGAAACACCATATATTTT
-,many,TRBV11-3,TRBJ2-3,CASAEGTKPDTQYF,TGTGCCTCAGCAGAGGGCACCAAGCCAGATACGCAGTATTTT
-,-,TRBV21-1,TRBJ2-3,CASSRRGQGGGRTDTQYF,TGTGCCAGCAGCAGAAGGGGACAAGGGGGCGGCCGCACAGATACGCAGTATTTT
TRBD1,few,TRBV4-1,TRBJ1-2,CASSLMPSTGGYGYTF,TGCGCCAGCAGCCTAATGCCAAGTACAGGGGGCTATGGCTACACCTTC
TRBD1,many,TRBV7-9,TRBJ1-1,CASSLPQGAGTEAFF,TGTGCCAGCAGCTTGCCACAGGGGGCGGGCACTGAAGCTTTCTTT
TRBD1,many,TRBV29-1,TRBJ2-7,CSVTGTGSGEQYF,TGCAGCGTTACCGGGACAGGGTCGGGCGAGCAGTACTTC
TRBD1,few,TRBV30,TRBJ2-5,CAWRTGEETQYF,TGTGCCTGGAGGACAGGGGAAGAGACCCAGTACTTC
TRBD2,many,TRBV3-1,TRBJ2-3,CASSQGPSGITDTQYF,TGTGCCAGCAGCCAAGGTCCTAGCGGGATTACAGATACGCAGTATTTT
-,many,TRBV3-1,TRBJ2-1,CASSQGAQNEQFF,TGTGCCAGCAGCCAAGGGGCCCAGAATGAGCAGTTCTTC
-,few,TRBV5-1,TRBJ2-1,CASSFLMGAEDEQFF,TGCGCCAGCAGCTTCCTGATGGGAGCGGAGGATGAGCAGTTCTTC
-,many,TRBV29-1,TRBJ2-1,CSVEVLDWSSYNEQFF,TGCAGCGTTGAAGTTCTGGACTGGAGCTCCTACAATGAGCAGTTCTTC
TRBD1,-,TRBV5-4,TRBJ2-1,CASNSDRLYEQFF,TGTGCCAGCAATTCGGACAGGCTGTATGAGCAGTTCTTC
-,-,TRBV30,TRBJ2-7,CAWSRGDEQYF,TGTGCCTGGTCGCGGGGCGACGAGCAGTACTTC
-,many,TRBV11-2,TRBJ1-1,CASSFGTGVTEAFF,TGTGCCAGCAGCTTTGGGACGGGTGTCACTGAAGCTTTCTTT
-,many,TRBV7-2,TRBJ1-2,CASSLGGGGSGYTF,TGTGCCAGCAGCTTAGGTGGAGGGGGAAGCGGCTACACCTTC
TRBD1,-,TRBV29-1,TRBJ2-3,CSVDVGKGATDTQYF,TGCAGCGTTGACGTGGGAAAGGGGGCCACAGATACGCAGTATTTT
TRBD1,many,TRBV10-3,TRBJ1-1,CAISGGDRNTEAFF,TGTGCCATCAGTGGCGGGGACAGGAACACTGAAGCTTTCTTT
-,many,TRBV6-6,TRBJ1-5,CASSYVESQHQPQHF,TGTGCCAGCAGTTATGTGGAGAGTCAACATCAGCCCCAGCATTTT
TRBD2,few,TRBV6-5,TRBJ2-1,CASSPPGLGGEQFF,TGTGCCAGCAGTCCGCCGGGACTAGGGGGTGAGCAGTTCTTC
-,-,TRBV12-3/TRBV12-4,TRBJ1-2,CATLGLEANGYTF,TGTGCCACCCTTGGCCTGGAAGCGAATGGCTACACCTTC